The present T cell receptor beta chain was sequenced within a study of molecular identifiers for immune sequencing clone quantification. The germline gives CDR1 MNHEY, CDR2 SMNVEV (reference sequence). Trimming took 1 base from V and 6 from J; bases not matched to a gene: 7. The CDR3 totals 15 residues. TCRdb called the PCR reads again in MiXCR, with one record for every CDR3 protein. The data contain over 550,000 distinct CDR3 sequences, around 25% of them singletons. This clonotype was found a few times. Its matching antigen is unknown. Study results and limitations: Under 1% of molecules in naive cells, but over 97% of effector molecules, belonged to clones above 20 RNA copies.

The clonotype was recovered from a human donor in good health. Some libraries in this study had Jurkat cell RNA spiked in. The sample taken for sequencing was naive CD8+ T cells from blood, with Jurkat cell RNA spiked in. Subset: FACS-sorted CD8+CD4-CCR7+CD45RA+ naive T cells. The gene calls are TRBV27 and TRBJ2-7, with 9 bases identical to TRBD2. The CDR3 reads CASSLWAGGPVEQYF. In DNA, the CDR3 is TGTGCCAGCAGTTTATGGGCGGGAGGGCCTGTCGAGCAGTACTTC.